This T cell receptor beta chain was identified in a study of T cell responses to AZD1222 COVID-19 vaccine. Points from the study as a whole: When two AZD1222 doses had been given, Spike-specific TCR breadth and depth rose. Distributed over spike, vaccine-associated CD4 TCRs predominated at 160-218 and 743-854.

Libraries were prepared by immunoSEQ multiplex PCR; TCRdb keeps only in-frame clonotypes and omits some of them. The table has 95,000 to 150,000 clones, roughly 87% seen once. The germline gives CDR1 MGHRA, CDR2 YSYEKL. V shed 4 bases and J shed 1 base, with 14 bases lying between them. This CDR3 has 16 residues. This clone has only a few counts. Antigen specificity is unknown. The input for sequencing was peripheral blood, taken on day 0 of AZD1222 vaccination. The receptor was derived from an adult in good health. The chain has TRBV4-1 and TRBJ1-3; D unclear. CDR3 sequence (DNA): TGCGCCAGCAGCCGACCTCTTACGGAGTCTGGAAACACCATATATTTT. Amino acid sequence: CASSRPLTESGNTIYF.